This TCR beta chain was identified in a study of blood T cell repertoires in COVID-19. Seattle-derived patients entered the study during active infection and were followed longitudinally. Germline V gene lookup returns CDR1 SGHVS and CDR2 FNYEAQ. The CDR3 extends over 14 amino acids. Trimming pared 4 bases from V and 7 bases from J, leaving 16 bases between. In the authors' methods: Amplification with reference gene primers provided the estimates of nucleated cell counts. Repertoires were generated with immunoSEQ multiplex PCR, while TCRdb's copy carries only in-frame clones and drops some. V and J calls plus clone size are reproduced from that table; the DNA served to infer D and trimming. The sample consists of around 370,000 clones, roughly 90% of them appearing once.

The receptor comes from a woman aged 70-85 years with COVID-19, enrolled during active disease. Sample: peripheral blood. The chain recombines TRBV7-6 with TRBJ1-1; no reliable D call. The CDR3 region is CASSSWEEGSEAFF. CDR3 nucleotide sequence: TGTGCCAGCAGCTCCTGGGAGGAAGGGAGTGAAGCTTTCTTT. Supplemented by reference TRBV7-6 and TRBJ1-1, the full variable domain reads GAGVSQSPRYKVTKRGQDVALRCDPISGHVSLYWYRQALGQGPEFLTYFNYEAQQDKSGLPNDRFSAERPEGSISTLTIQRTEQRDSAMYRCASSSWEEGSEAFFGQGTRLTVV.